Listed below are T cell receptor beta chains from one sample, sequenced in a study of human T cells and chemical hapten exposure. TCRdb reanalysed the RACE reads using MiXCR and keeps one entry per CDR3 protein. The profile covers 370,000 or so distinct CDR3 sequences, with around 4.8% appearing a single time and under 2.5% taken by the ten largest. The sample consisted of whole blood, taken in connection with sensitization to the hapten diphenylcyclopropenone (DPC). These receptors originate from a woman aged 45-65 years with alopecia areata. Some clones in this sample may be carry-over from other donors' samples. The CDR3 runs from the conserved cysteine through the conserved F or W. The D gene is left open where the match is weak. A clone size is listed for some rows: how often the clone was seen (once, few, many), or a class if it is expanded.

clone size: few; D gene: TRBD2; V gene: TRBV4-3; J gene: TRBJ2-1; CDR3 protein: CASSLFLAGEGLENEQFF; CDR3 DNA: TGCGCCAGCAGCCTTTTCCTAGCGGGAGAAGGACTGGAAAATGAGCAGTTCTTC
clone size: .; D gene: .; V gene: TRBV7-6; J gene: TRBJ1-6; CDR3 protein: CASSLGRGRNNSPLHF; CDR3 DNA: TGTGCCAGCAGCCTAGGGAGGGGTAGGAATAATTCACCCCTCCACTTT
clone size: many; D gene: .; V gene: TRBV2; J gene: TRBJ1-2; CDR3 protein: CASKEGGYGYTF; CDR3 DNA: TGTGCCAGCAAAGAGGGGGGATATGGCTACACCTTC
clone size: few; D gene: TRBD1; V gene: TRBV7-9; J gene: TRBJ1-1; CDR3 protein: CASSSVPGQVRAFF; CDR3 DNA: TGTGCCAGCAGCTCCGTCCCGGGACAGGTACGAGCTTTCTTT
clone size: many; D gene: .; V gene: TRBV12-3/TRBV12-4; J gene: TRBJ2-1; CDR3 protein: CASSLGLFFEQFF; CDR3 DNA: TGTGCCAGCAGCTTAGGGCTGTTTTTTGAGCAGTTCTTC
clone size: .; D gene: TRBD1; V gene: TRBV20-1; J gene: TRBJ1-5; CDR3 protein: CSAWTGGNNQPQHF; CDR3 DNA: TGCAGTGCATGGACAGGGGGCAACAATCAGCCCCAGCATTTT
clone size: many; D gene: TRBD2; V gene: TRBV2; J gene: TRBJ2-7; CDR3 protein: CASSRPGLAGGEGQYF; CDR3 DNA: TGTGCCAGCAGTCGCCCGGGACTAGCGGGAGGTGAAGGGCAGTACTTC
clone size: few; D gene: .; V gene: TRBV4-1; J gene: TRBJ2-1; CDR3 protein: CASSQGTVRFF; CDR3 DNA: TGCGCCAGCAGCCAAGGGACTGTGCGGTTCTTC
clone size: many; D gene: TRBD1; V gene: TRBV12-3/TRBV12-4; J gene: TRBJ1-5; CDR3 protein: CASSLVSGQGGQPQHF; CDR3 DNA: TGTGCCAGCAGTTTAGTTAGCGGACAGGGGGGGCAGCCCCAGCATTTT
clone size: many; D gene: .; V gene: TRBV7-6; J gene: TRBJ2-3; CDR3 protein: CASSFQQGEADTQYF; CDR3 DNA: TGTGCCAGCAGCTTTCAACAGGGAGAGGCAGATACGCAGTATTTT
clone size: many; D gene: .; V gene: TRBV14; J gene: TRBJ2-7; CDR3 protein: CASSQDILLPGEQYF; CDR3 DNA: TGTGCCAGCAGCCAAGACATACTACTACCGGGCGAGCAGTACTTC
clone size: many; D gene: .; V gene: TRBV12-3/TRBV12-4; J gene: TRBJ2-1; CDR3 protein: CASSTRVIGGTYNEQFF; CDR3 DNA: TGTGCCAGCAGTACTCGGGTTATAGGGGGGACCTACAATGAGCAGTTCTTC
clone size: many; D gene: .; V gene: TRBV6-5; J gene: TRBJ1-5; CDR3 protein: CASSYRVGNQPQHF; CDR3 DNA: TGTGCCAGCAGTTACCGGGTAGGCAATCAGCCCCAGCATTTT
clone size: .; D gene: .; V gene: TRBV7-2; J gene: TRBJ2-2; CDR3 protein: CASSLVVGATGELFF; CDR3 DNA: TGTGCCAGCAGCTTAGTGGTGGGGGCGACCGGGGAGCTGTTTTTT
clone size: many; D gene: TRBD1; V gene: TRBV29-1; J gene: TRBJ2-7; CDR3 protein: CSVEFVAGTGNEQYF; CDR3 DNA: TGCAGCGTTGAGTTTGTAGCCGGGACAGGGAACGAGCAGTACTTC
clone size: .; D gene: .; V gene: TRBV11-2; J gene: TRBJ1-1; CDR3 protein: CASSLAPYAEAFF; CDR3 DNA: TGTGCCAGCAGCTTAGCCCCTTACGCTGAAGCTTTCTTT
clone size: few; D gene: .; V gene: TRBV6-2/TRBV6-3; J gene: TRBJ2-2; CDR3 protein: CASRYRAAGELFF; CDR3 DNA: TGTGCCAGCAGATACAGGGCGGCCGGGGAGCTGTTTTTT
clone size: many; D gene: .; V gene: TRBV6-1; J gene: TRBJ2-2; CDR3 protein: CASSLDEGPGELFF; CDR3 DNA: TGTGCCAGCAGCCTCGACGAGGGCCCCGGGGAGCTGTTTTTT
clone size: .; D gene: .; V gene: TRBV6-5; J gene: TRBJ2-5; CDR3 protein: CASSPGRKETQYF; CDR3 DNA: TGTGCCAGCAGTCCGGGACGAAAAGAGACCCAGTACTTC
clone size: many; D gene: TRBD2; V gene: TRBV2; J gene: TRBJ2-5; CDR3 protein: CASSGRLGLAETQYF; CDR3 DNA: TGTGCCAGCAGTGGACGACTCGGACTAGCGGAGACCCAGTACTTC
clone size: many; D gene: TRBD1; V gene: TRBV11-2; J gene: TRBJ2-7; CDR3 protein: CASSRDRSYEQYF; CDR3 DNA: TGTGCCAGCAGCCGGGACAGGTCCTACGAGCAGTACTTC
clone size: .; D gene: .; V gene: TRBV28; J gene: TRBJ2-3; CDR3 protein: CASSPAGAGESMYTQYF; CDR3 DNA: TGTGCCAGCAGCCCGGCGGGGGCGGGAGAGAGCATGTATACGCAGTATTTT
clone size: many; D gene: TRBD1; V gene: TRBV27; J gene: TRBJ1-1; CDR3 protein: CASNPRDREVNTEAFF; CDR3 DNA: TGTGCCAGCAATCCCCGGGACAGGGAAGTAAACACTGAAGCTTTCTTT
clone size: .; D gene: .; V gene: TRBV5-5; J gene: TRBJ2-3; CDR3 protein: CASSFGSGFISDTQYF; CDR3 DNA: TGTGCCAGCAGCTTTGGGTCGGGATTCATCTCAGATACGCAGTATTTT
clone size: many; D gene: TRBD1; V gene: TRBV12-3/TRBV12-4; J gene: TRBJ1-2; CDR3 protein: CASGTTGGYGYTF; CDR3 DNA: TGTGCCAGCGGGACCACAGGGGGCTATGGCTACACCTTC
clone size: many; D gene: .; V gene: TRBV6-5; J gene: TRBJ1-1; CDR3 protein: CASRLGAPTEAFF; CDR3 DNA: TGTGCCAGCAGACTAGGGGCCCCCACTGAAGCTTTCTTT
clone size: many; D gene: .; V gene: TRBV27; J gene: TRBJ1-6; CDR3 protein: CASTSENSPLHF; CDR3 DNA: TGTGCCAGCACCTCCGAGAATTCACCCCTCCACTTT
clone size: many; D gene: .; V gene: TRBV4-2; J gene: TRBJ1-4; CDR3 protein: CASSQDRGGEKLFF; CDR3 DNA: TGTGCCAGCAGCCAAGATAGAGGGGGTGAAAAACTGTTTTTT
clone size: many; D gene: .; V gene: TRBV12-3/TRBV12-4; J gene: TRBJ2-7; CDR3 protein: CASNAQGGEQYF; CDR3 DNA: TGTGCCAGCAACGCCCAGGGGGGCGAGCAGTACTTC
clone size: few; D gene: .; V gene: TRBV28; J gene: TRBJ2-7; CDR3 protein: CASSPPRGGYEQYF; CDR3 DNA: TGTGCCAGCAGTCCCCCGCGTGGGGGGTACGAGCAGTACTTC
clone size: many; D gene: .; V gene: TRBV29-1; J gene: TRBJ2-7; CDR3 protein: CSVGTDLGYEQYF; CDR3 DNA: TGCAGCGTAGGCACCGATCTTGGATACGAGCAGTACTTC
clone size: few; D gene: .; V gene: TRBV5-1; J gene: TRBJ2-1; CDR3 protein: CASSFRDPSYNEQFF; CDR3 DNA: TGCGCCAGCAGCTTCCGGGACCCGTCCTACAATGAGCAGTTCTTC
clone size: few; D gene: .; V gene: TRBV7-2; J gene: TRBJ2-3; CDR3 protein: CASSLGWGPADTQYF; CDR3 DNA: TGTGCCAGCAGCTTAGGATGGGGACCGGCAGATACGCAGTATTTT
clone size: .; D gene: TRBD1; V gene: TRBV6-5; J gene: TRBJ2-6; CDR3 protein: CASSYPPQGISSGANVLTF; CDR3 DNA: TGTGCCAGCAGTTACCCACCACAGGGGATTAGCTCTGGGGCCAACGTCCTGACTTTC
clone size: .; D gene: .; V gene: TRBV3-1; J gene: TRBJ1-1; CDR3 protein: CASSQDIGSPRTYTEAFF; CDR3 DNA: TGTGCCAGCAGCCAAGATATCGGCAGCCCGAGGACTTACACTGAAGCTTTCTTT
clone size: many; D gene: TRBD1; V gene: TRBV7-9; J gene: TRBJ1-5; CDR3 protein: CASSSDRVVQPQHF; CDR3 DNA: TGTGCCAGCAGCTCCGACAGGGTGGTTCAGCCCCAGCATTTT
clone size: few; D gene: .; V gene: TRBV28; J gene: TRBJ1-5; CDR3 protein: CASDGSNQPQHF; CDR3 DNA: TGTGCCAGCGACGGTAGCAATCAGCCCCAGCATTTT